These 18 T cell receptor beta chains were all obtained from the same sample, sequenced in a study of CD8 T cells in ankylosing spondylitis. These receptors are not linked to any known antigen. Findings of the study overall: A TCR beta motif of about eight highly homologous variants appeared characteristic of ankylosing spondylitis blood.

TCRdb itself ran the 5' RACE reads through MiXCR, one entry per CDR3 protein. The sample consists of some 220,000 distinct CDR3 sequences, just under 7.5% of them appearing once. Sequencing was carried out using blood, either unsorted or a sorted T cell fraction (not recorded which). All receptors come from a male donor with ankylosing spondylitis.

There are many counts of this clonotype. The chain uses TRBV12-3 or TRBV12-4 and TRBJ2-1; 15 bases agree with TRBD2. The CDR3 is 15 residues long. J gave up 7 bases and V 3 bases, and 1 base lay outside the gene matches. The DNA for the CDR3 is TGTGCCAGCAGTTTCGGGACTAGCGGGGGGAATGAGCAGTTCTTC. Protein product: CASSFGTSGGNEQFF.

In this sample, this clonotype turned up many times. The rearrangement joins TRBV29-1 to TRBJ2-3; 7 bases agree with TRBD2. Germline values: CDR1 SQVTM, CDR2 ANQGSEA. The CDR3 covers 15 residues. The junction had 9 bases not matched to a gene; V was cut back by 4 bases and J by 2 bases. The CDR3 protein is CSVVVGGLLTDTQYF. DNA of the CDR3: TGCAGCGTTGTTGTCGGGGGACTACTCACAGATACGCAGTATTTT.

This clonotype appeared a few times. This rearrangement joins TRBV9 to TRBJ1-3; the match to TRBD1 covers 11 bases. Trimming cost V 4 bases and J 4 bases; bases outside gene matches: 4. This CDR3 region has 15 residues. CDR1 and CDR2 from the germline V gene are SGDLS and YYNGEE. CDR3 sequence reads: CASSRDRGIGNTIYF. The CDR3, as DNA: TGTGCCAGCAGCCGGGACAGGGGGATCGGAAACACCATATATTTT.

This clonotype was seen ten or more times. The J gene is TRBJ1-2, the V gene TRBV12-3 or TRBV12-4; 8 positions agree with TRBD1. There are 14 residues in the CDR3. V trimming: 3 bases; J trimming: 8 bases; junction bases outside the gene matches: 8. In DNA form, the CDR3 reads TGTGCCAGCAGTTTCAGGGGGCAGGTGGCGGGCTACACCTTC. Protein sequence: CASSFRGQVAGYTF.

Many counts were recorded for this clonotype. The chain recombines TRBV7-9 with TRBJ1-5, with 7 bases aligning to TRBD1. V lost 4 bases, J lost 4 bases, and 7 bases stayed unmatched. Germline V gene sequence: CDR1 SEHNR, CDR2 FQNEAQ (reference sequence). CDR3 length equals 15 residues. CDR3 nucleotides: TGTGCCAGCAGCTCCGCAGGGGGTCGGAATCAGCCCCAGCATTTT. As protein: CASSSAGGRNQPQHF. The full variable domain, in which reference TRBV7-9 and TRBJ1-5 provide the parts outside the CDR3, is DTGVSQNPRHKITKRGQNVTFRCDPISEHNRLYWYRQTLGQGPEFLTYFQNEAQLEKSRLLSDRFSAERPKGSFSTLEIQRTEQGDSAMYLCASSSAGGRNQPQHFGDGTRLSIL.

Only a few counts were recorded for this clonotype. The gene calls are TRBV6-2 or TRBV6-3 and TRBJ2-7; D may correspond to TRBD1 or TRBD2 (5 bases each). Trimming cost V 6 bases and J 3 bases, with 18 bases left between them. Germline loops: CDR1 MNHEY, CDR2 SVGEGT. The CDR3 runs 15 residues. The CDR3 reads CASRPGTGFHYEQYF. CDR3 nucleotide sequence: TGTGCCAGCAGGCCCGGGACGGGCTTCCACTACGAGCAGTACTTC.

This clonotype was recorded at least ten times. The rearrangement uses TRBV28 and TRBJ2-5; D remains unclear. The CDR3 runs to 12 residues. The V end lost 6 bases, the J end lost 2 bases, and 7 bases lay between the germline ends. Germline V lookup: CDR1 MDHEN, CDR2 SYDVKM. The CDR3 bases are TGTGCCAGCAGCGGCGTTCAAGAGACCCAGTACTTC. Its protein is CASSGVQETQYF.

This clonotype has at least ten counts. The chain joins TRBV9 to TRBJ2-7; D gene ambiguous. V lost 2 bases and J lost 0, with 9 bases in between. The CDR3 length is 14 residues. Per the germline V gene, CDR1 is SGDLS and CDR2 is YYNGEE. The CDR3 spells CASSVGASSYEQYF. As DNA, the CDR3 is TGTGCCAGCAGCGTGGGCGCTAGCTCCTACGAGCAGTACTTC. The variable domain in full, completed from reference TRBV9 and TRBJ2-7, reads DSGVTQTPKHLITATGQRVTLRCSPRSGDLSVYWYQQSLDQGLQFLIQYYNGEERAKGNILERFSAQQFPDLHSELNLSSLELGDSALYFCASSVGASSYEQYFGPGTRLTVT.

This clonotype was seen ten or more times. The chain carries TRBV4-1 and TRBJ2-1, with 10 bases fitting TRBD1. Germline V CDR1 and CDR2: MGHRA, YSYEKL. The trim removed 3 bases at V and 3 bases at J, leaving 2 bases unmatched. The CDR3 is 15 residues long. DNA of the CDR3: TGCGCCAGCAGCCAGGGACAGGGGCTCTACAATGAGCAGTTCTTC. It translates to CASSQGQGLYNEQFF.

In this sample, this clonotype turned up many times. The chain uses TRBV7-2 and TRBJ2-3; no clear D. The CDR3 consists of 12 residues. Germline values: CDR1 SGHTA, CDR2 FQGNSA. Trimming left V 5 bases short and J 4 bases short, with 7 bases between. CDR3 in amino acids: CASSPPPDTQYF. CDR3 nucleotide sequence: TGTGCCAGCAGCCCCCCCCCAGATACGCAGTATTTT.

Many counts were recorded for this clonotype. This rearrangement joins TRBV11-2 to TRBJ2-1; D uncertain. Trimming took off 5 bases at V and 3 bases at J, with 11 bases between the two ends. The CDR3 has 14 residues. Germline V gene lookup returns CDR1 SGHAT and CDR2 FQNNGV. The CDR3 is CASSATGYYNEQFF. As DNA, the CDR3 is TGTGCCAGCAGCGCGACCGGCTACTACAATGAGCAGTTCTTC.

The sample holds many counts of this clonotype. V usage is TRBV28 and J usage is TRBJ2-2; D is ambiguous. CDR1 MDHEN and CDR2 SYDVKM come from the germline V gene. Trimming took off 5 bases at V and 9 bases at J, with 13 bases between the two ends. This CDR3 region has 13 residues. The CDR3 sequence: CASSPGLSRELFF. The CDR3 region has the DNA TGTGCCAGCAGTCCCGGCCTCTCCCGGGAGCTGTTTTTT.

This clonotype showed up many times. The J gene is TRBJ1-1, the V gene TRBV12-3 or TRBV12-4, with D hard to call. This CDR3 is 12 amino acids long. V shed 3 bases and J shed 4 bases, with 6 bases lying between them. The CDR3 sequence: CASSFAPTEAFF. The CDR3 nucleotides are TGTGCCAGCAGTTTCGCCCCCACTGAAGCTTTCTTT.

Ten or more counts support this clonotype. V gene TRBV4-1 combines with J gene TRBJ2-5; no definite D call. Germline V gives CDR1 MGHRA, CDR2 YSYEKL. Deletions cut 3 bases from V and 1 base from J, with 15 bases between. The length of the CDR3 is 16 residues. Here the CDR3 DNA reads TGCGCCAGCAGCCACACCTTAACAGCTAGCCAAGAGACCCAGTACTTC. As protein: CASSHTLTASQETQYF.

For this clonotype: A much larger clone lies a single base off, so this may be a read error. The rearrangement links TRBV9 to TRBJ2-3; 8 bases match TRBD2. Trimming removed 4 bases from V and 5 bases from J; junction bases left unmatched: 12. The CDR3 runs to 16 residues. Germline V gene data show CDR1 as SGDLS and CDR2 as YYNGEE. CDR3: CASSLNRGGPLDTQYF. CDR3 DNA: TGTGCCAGCAGCCTCAATCGGGGGGGCCCTTTAGATACGCAGTATTTT.

The table lists this clonotype with many counts. V usage is TRBV2 and J usage is TRBJ2-5; TRBD2 might be the D (6 bases). Germline-derived CDR1 and CDR2 are SNHLY and FYNNEI. The CDR3 runs 15 residues. Trimming shortened V by 0 bases and J by 5 bases, and 13 bases separated the two germline ends. In DNA form, the CDR3 reads TGTGCCAGCAGTGAAGCGGAACTAGCCCGGGAGACCCAGTACTTC. Its translation: CASSEAELARETQYF.

This clonotype was counted ten times or more. J is TRBJ2-3 and V is TRBV12-3 or TRBV12-4, with D unresolved. V gave up 10 bases and J gave up 2 bases, with 4 bases separating them. This CDR3 has 10 residues. The CDR3 DNA is TGTGCCATCCTCACAGATACGCAGTATTTT. The encoded protein is CAILTDTQYF.

This clonotype has ten or more counts. The CDR3, as DNA: TGTGCCACCAGCAGAGGGGCTTTAGCAGTTTTAAACACTGAAGCTTTCTTT. Its translation is CATSRGALAVLNTEAFF. The genes are TRBV15 and TRBJ1-1; no definite D call. This CDR3 is 17 amino acids long. The germline V gene has CDR1 LNHNV and CDR2 YYDKDF (reference sequence). Trimming stripped 1 base from V and 2 bases from J, with 17 bases between.